The present TCR beta chain was sequenced within a study of T cells in localized non-small cell lung cancer. Study-level findings and limits: Overall survival was longer when the density of T cells in the blood was higher. Adjacent lung held a median roughly 60 of the top 100 tumor clones. Tumor showed lower T cell clonality than uninvolved adjacent lung, where it was highest.

The germline CDR1 and CDR2 sequences are SGHAT and FQNNGV. This CDR3 region has 15 residues. Trimming cost V 5 bases and J 4 bases; bases outside gene matches: 2. TCRdb keeps only in-frame clones here, not all; method: immunoSEQ multiplex PCR. The table lists about 77,000 clones, more than 70% of them singletons, with 20% in the top ten. Comments on this clone: The target antigen is unknown.

The genes are TRBV11-2 and TRBJ2-5; the match to TRBD2 covers 15 bases. The material was peripheral blood, obtained before any cancer treatment. This sequence originates from a woman aged 35 to 70 with stage I squamous cell lung carcinoma. CDR3 protein: CASSMGLAGGETQYF. For the CDR3, the DNA is TGTGCCAGCAGCATGGGACTAGCGGGGGGAGAGACCCAGTACTTC.